A selection of T cell receptor beta chains follows, all from one sample in a study of blood T cells in healthy people across ages. MiXCR was run by TCRdb on the 5' RACE reads, yielding one entry per CDR3 protein. The sample carries fewer than 1.5 million distinct CDR3 sequences, roughly 45% recorded once. Sequencing used blood. The receptors shown here come from a young woman in good health. CDR3s include the opening cysteine and the closing phenylalanine or tryptophan. The D gene is left open where the match is weak. The size field is filled for only some rows; it gives once, few, many or a size class.

.,.,TRBJ2-3,TRBV28,CASGGLSTDTQYF,TGTGCCAGCGGCGGGCTCAGCACAGATACGCAGTATTTT
few,.,TRBJ2-1,TRBV6-4,CASSVDESSYNEQFF,TGTGCCAGCAGTGTTGATGAGAGCTCCTACAATGAGCAGTTCTTC
few,TRBD1,TRBJ1-6,TRBV2,CASRGGTGSSPLHF,TGTGCCAGCAGGGGCGGGACAGGTTCTTCACCCCTCCACTTT
.,TRBD2,TRBJ2-5,TRBV5-1,CASSLVTSGGPQETQYF,TGCGCCAGCAGCTTGGTGACTAGCGGGGGACCTCAAGAGACCCAGTACTTC
.,.,TRBJ2-2,TRBV24-1,CATSDSGALLGAGELFF,TGTGCCACCAGTGACTCTGGGGCGCTTTTGGGGGCCGGGGAGCTGTTTTTT
.,TRBD1,TRBJ2-7,TRBV28,CASREGQTYEQYF,TGTGCCAGCAGAGAGGGACAGACCTACGAGCAGTACTTC
once,TRBD1,TRBJ1-4,TRBV5-1,CASRDGQGEKLFF,TGCGCCAGCAGGGATGGACAGGGGGAAAAACTGTTTTTT
.,.,TRBJ2-3,TRBV29-1,CSVEDPQGSSTDTQYF,TGCAGCGTTGAAGACCCACAGGGATCTAGCACAGATACGCAGTATTTT
.,.,TRBJ1-5,TRBV12-3/TRBV12-4,CASSLQGTQHF,TGTGCCAGCAGTTTACAGGGGACCCAGCATTTT
.,TRBD2,TRBJ2-2,TRBV27,CASSFRTSPITGELFF,TGTGCCAGCAGTTTTCGGACTAGCCCGATCACCGGGGAGCTGTTTTTT
.,.,TRBJ2-3,TRBV7-2,CASSLASGTSTDTQYF,TGTGCCAGCAGCTTAGCTAGTGGGACTAGCACAGATACGCAGTATTTT
.,.,TRBJ2-5,TRBV21-1,CASSKARRHEQYF,TGTGCCAGCAGCAAAGCAAGGAGGCATGAGCAGTACTTC
.,.,TRBJ2-3,TRBV20-1,CSAPAGTATDTQYF,TGCAGTGCCCCCGCCGGGACTGCCACAGATACACAGTATTTT
.,TRBD2,TRBJ2-5,TRBV12-3/TRBV12-4,CASSFVAGVLETQYF,TGTGCCAGCAGTTTTGTGGCGGGGGTATTGGAGACCCAGTACTTC
.,TRBD1,TRBJ1-6,TRBV2,CASSPRTGQHPSPLHF,TGTGCCAGCAGTCCCAGGACGGGACAGCACCCTTCACCCCTCCACTTT
.,TRBD2,TRBJ2-5,TRBV6-5,CACAGDGETQYF,TGTGCCTGTGCGGGAGATGGAGAGACCCAGTACTTC
.,.,TRBJ2-3,TRBV9,CASSVEGAGPTDTQYF,TGTGCCAGCAGCGTAGAGGGAGCGGGCCCCACAGATACGCAGTATTTT
.,TRBD2,TRBJ2-3,TRBV5-1,CASSLGTSAISTDTQYF,TGCGCCAGCAGCTTAGGGACTAGCGCTATTAGCACAGATACGCAGTATTTT
few,.,TRBJ1-2,TRBV15,CATSRNEQGPQGGYTF,TGTGCCACCAGCAGAAACGAACAGGGACCCCAAGGAGGCTACACCTTC
many,TRBD2,TRBJ2-3,TRBV3-1,CASSHGGRMDTQYF,TGTGCCAGCAGCCACGGCGGGAGAATGGATACGCAGTATTTT
.,.,TRBJ2-5,TRBV5-1,CASSLGGGLYNGQYF,TGCGCCAGCAGCTTGGGAGGGGGGCTCTACAATGGGCAGTACTTC
.,.,TRBJ2-5,TRBV7-9,CASSPAHRETDNEQYF,TGTGCCAGCAGCCCCGCCCATAGGGAGACGGACAATGAGCAGTACTTC
few,.,TRBJ1-2,TRBV7-9,CASSSPRDGYTF,TGTGCCAGCAGCTCTCCGCGGGATGGCTACACCTTC
.,TRBD2,TRBJ2-3,TRBV5-1,CASSFPGGKGTDTQYF,TGCGCCAGCAGCTTCCCCGGGGGGAAAGGGACAGATACGCAGTATTTT
.,TRBD2,TRBJ2-1,TRBV5-1,CASSLPLVAGGNNEQFF,TGCGCCAGCAGCTTGCCCCTCGTAGCGGGGGGTAACAATGAGCAGTTCTTC
.,.,TRBJ2-7,TRBV28,CASSPPDIYYEQYF,TGTGCCAGCAGCCCGCCTGACATCTACTACGAGCAGTACTTC
.,TRBD2,TRBJ2-1,TRBV20-1,CSASRWGGLNEQFF,TGCAGTGCTAGTCGGTGGGGGGGTTTGAATGAGCAGTTCTTC